This T cell receptor beta chain was identified during a study of spatial heterogeneity in lung cancer. Time point in this sample: sample taken at primary tumor resection. Donors were over 70 untreated early-stage non-small cell lung cancer patients. Study-level findings and limits: It was estimated that coverage of tumor T cells reached approximately 7% for alpha chains and more than 12% for beta chains. Counts that tracked tumor mutation counts were those of expanded intratumoral alpha and beta TCRs.

TCRdb reprocessed the 5' RACE reads via MiXCR and lists one record per CDR3 protein. Of 10,000 or so distinct CDR3 sequences listed, about 7.8% are singletons. This clonotype was counted at least ten times. Its antigen is not known. In germline, CDR1 is SNHLY, CDR2 FYNNEI. The CDR3 runs 14 residues. V shed 2 bases and J shed 1 base, with 8 bases lying between them. Material: lung tumor tissue, obtained at surgery. The receptor was derived from a male donor with early-stage non-small cell lung cancer. The chain employs TRBV2 and TRBJ1-1; D unresolved. CDR3 sequence reads: CASSEQGKNTEAFF. The CDR3 DNA is TGTGCCAGCAGTGAACAAGGGAAGAACACTGAAGCTTTCTTT.